This T cell receptor (beta chain) was retrieved from a study of OX40 agonist ivuxolimab in advanced cancers. Background for the entire study: The costimulatory receptor OX40 (CD134) was targeted by ivuxolimab, a fully human IgG2 agonistic monoclonal antibody. Prior anti-PD-1, anti-PD-L1 or anti-CTLA-4 therapy was permitted, and checkpoint inhibitors had been received by roughly 40% of dose-escalation patients. Peripheral TCRbeta sequencing aimed to test whether ivuxolimab altered TCR sequence diversity and caused clonal T-cell expansion. Three dose-escalation patients achieved partial responses, one with hepatocellular carcinoma and two with cutaneous melanoma. Of the approximately 54 dose-escalation patients, hepatocellular carcinoma was present in roughly 19, melanoma in roughly 15, renal cell carcinoma in 9 and head and neck cancer in 9. A male proportion of about 79% and a mean age of roughly 55 years, ranging from roughly 20 to 80, were recorded for the dose-escalation cohort. Intravenous ivuxolimab was administered to patients every 2 weeks at six dose levels: 0.01, 0.1, 0.3, 1.5, 3 and 10 mg/kg. The monotherapy dose-escalation portion (N of about 47 patients) of the phase I ivuxolimab trial is reported in the paper.

According to the germline V gene, CDR1 reads SGDLS and CDR2 reads YYNGEE. The CDR3 measures 13 amino acids from cysteine to phenylalanine. Here the CDR3 DNA is all that survives: 39 bases in frame from base 1. The germline ends are 10 bases apart after V is trimmed by 3 bases and J by 6 bases. Study-level results and caveats: After ivuxolimab, CD8+ T cells had more expanded clones than CD4+ T cells on average. At doses of 0.1 to 3.0 mg/kg, clonal expansion of both CD4+ and CD8+ blood T cells was observed from baseline to week 6. The antigen specificity of the peripheral T cells that underwent clonal expansion was not determined. Low levels of normalized T-cell clonal expansion were also shown by some nonresponding patients. Partial responders in the 0.1-3.0 mg/kg groups had among the lowest normalized peripheral clonal expansion, especially among CD8+ T cells.

For this clone: No antigen is known for it. No base qualities exist here, and no much larger clone lies one base off it.

Genomic DNA was extracted from sorted cells for sequencing of the TCRbeta CDR3 region. The immunoSEQ Assay was used for sequencing of TCRbeta CDR3 regions. TCRdb mirrors the immuneACCESS table, restricted to in-frame sequences. Some clones are absent from its copies; in checked studies, under half trace to an unresolved V gene, and the reason for the others is unknown. The sample table records roughly 49,000 clones; almost 90% of these occur just once. The leading ten clones occupy about 3.7% of the sample. Patients with a history of autoimmune disease or receiving systemic immunosuppression were excluded from the trial. Peripheral blood for TCR sequencing was collected from all dose cohorts at baseline, on cycle 4 day 1, and on cycle 7 day 1. The samples were drawn from a first-in-human, open-label, multicenter phase I dose-escalation trial of ivuxolimab. Adults with locally advanced or metastatic melanoma, renal cell, hepatocellular, or head and neck squamous cell carcinoma were enrolled in the trial. CD4+ and CD8+ T cells were sorted separately from peripheral blood before TCR sequencing.

The sequenced sample was CD4+ or CD8+ T cells sorted from blood, obtained in a trial of the OX40 agonist ivuxolimab. This TCR was sampled from an adult with an advanced solid tumor such as melanoma, head and neck, liver or kidney cancer. The chain employs TRBV9 and TRBJ1-5; TRBD1 is a possible D gene, resting on 5 matching bases. The bases are TGTGCCAGCAGCGAGACAGTCGGTCAGCCCCAGCATTTT. Translated, it reads CASSETVGQPQHF.